A selection of T cell receptor beta chains follows, all from one sample in a study of blood T cell repertoires in COVID-19. Libraries were prepared by immunoSEQ multiplex PCR; TCRdb keeps only in-frame clonotypes and omits some of them. The sample records 200,000 to 300,000 clones, around 87% being singletons. The sequencing input was peripheral blood. The receptors come from a woman in her thirties who had recovered from COVID-19. Both conserved end residues are part of each CDR3. Fields, in order: V gene, J gene, clone size, D gene, CDR3 DNA, CDR3 protein. A D gene is named only where the DNA matches it firmly. Size values are once, few and many counts, or a class for expanded clones, and some rows have none.

>TRBV23-1|TRBJ1-5|-|TRBD1
TGCGCCAGCACCCCGACAGGGATCGGACAGCCCCAGCATTTT
CASTPTGIGQPQHF
>TRBV5-4|TRBJ1-2|-|TRBD1
TGTGCCAGTACCCTGGCCGGGACAGGGGTTTATGGCTACACCTTC
CASTLAGTGVYGYTF
>TRBV7-9|TRBJ1-1|-|-
TGTGCCAGCAGCGGAGGGACGACTGAAGCTTTCTTT
CASSGGTTEAFF
>TRBV5-6|TRBJ2-3|-|-
TGTGCCAGCAGCTCCGGCACAGATACGCAGTATTTT
CASSSGTDTQYF
>TRBV2|TRBJ1-1|-|TRBD1
TGTGCCTCCCAGGGGGGAGGTGAAGCTTTCTTT
CASQGGGEAFF
>TRBV5-3|TRBJ1-6|-|-
TGTGCCAGAAGTTTGGACGGGAGCTCCTATAATTCACCCCTCCACTTT
CARSLDGSSYNSPLHF
>TRBV9|TRBJ2-3|-|-
TGTGCCAGCAGTGGCTTGGTGGGCACAGATACGCAGTATTTT
CASSGLVGTDTQYF
>TRBV6-5|TRBJ2-7|few|-
TGTGCCAGCAGTAAGGGGAAGGGGTACGAGCAGTACTTC
CASSKGKGYEQYF
>TRBV14|TRBJ2-5|-|-
TGTGCCAGCAGCCAAGGGGCCTTTCCCCAAGAGACCCAGTACTTC
CASSQGAFPQETQYF
>TRBV7-3|TRBJ2-1|-|TRBD2
TGTGCCAGCAGCCGAGCGGGGGGCACTTACAATGAGCAGTTCTTC
CASSRAGGTYNEQFF
>TRBV5-1|TRBJ1-1|few|-
TGCGCCAGCAGCCCTAATTGGGGGGAAGGTTCAGCTTTCTTT
CASSPNWGEGSAFF
>TRBV10-1|TRBJ2-7|-|TRBD1
TGCGCCGTACCGGGACAGGGGGTCTCGGACGAGCAGTACTTC
CAVPGQGVSDEQYF
>TRBV7-2|TRBJ1-2|-|TRBD1
TGTGCCAGCAGCTTGACCACAGGGGGTAACTATGGCTACACCTTC
CASSLTTGGNYGYTF
>TRBV7-8|TRBJ1-6|-|TRBD1
TGTGCCAGCAGCTTAGTCGGACAGGTCAGCTCCTATAATTCACCCCTCCACTTT
CASSLVGQVSSYNSPLHF
>TRBV19|TRBJ2-7|-|-
TGTGCCAGTAGTATAACCCGGACAGCCTACGAGCAGTACTTC
CASSITRTAYEQYF
>TRBV7-9|TRBJ2-7|-|-
TGTGCCAGCAGCTTAGTTTCCGGCTACGAGCAGTACTTC
CASSLVSGYEQYF
>TRBV7-2|TRBJ1-6|once|TRBD1
TGTGCCAGCAGCTTTAGGACAGGAGCGAATTCACCCCTCCACTTT
CASSFRTGANSPLHF
>TRBV11-2|TRBJ1-4|few|-
TGTGCCAGCGGGGAGGATGCGGATTGTACTAATGAAAAACTGTTTTTT
CASGEDADCTNEKLFF
>TRBV9|TRBJ1-3|-|-
TGTGCCAGCAGCGTAGGGGACACCTTCTCTGGAAACACCATATATTTT
CASSVGDTFSGNTIYF
>TRBV4-1|TRBJ2-1|-|-
TGCGCCAGCAGCCAAGTTGGGGGGGCGCACAATGAGCAGTTCTTC
CASSQVGGAHNEQFF
>TRBV10-2|TRBJ2-3|-|TRBD2
TGCGCCAGCAGGATGACTAGCGGGGGGGCCGCAGATACGCAGTATTTT
CASRMTSGGAADTQYF
>TRBV4-2|TRBJ1-4|-|TRBD1
TGTGCCAGCAGCCAAGTTGAGATGACAGGGGAATATCGACTGTTTTTT
CASSQVEMTGEYRLFF
>TRBV16|TRBJ1-6|-|-
TGTGCCAGCACCAACCTCTGGAGTAATTCACCCCTCCACTTT
CASTNLWSNSPLHF
>TRBV5-1|TRBJ2-2|-|TRBD2
TGCGCCAGCAGCTTGGCGGGGGGAAACACCGGGGAGCTGTTTTTT
CASSLAGGNTGELFF
>TRBV7-3|TRBJ2-7|-|-
TGTGCCAGCAGCACGAAACTCGGGGAGAAGTACTTC
CASSTKLGEKYF
>TRBV7-8|TRBJ1-1|once|TRBD1
TGTGCCAGCAGCTTCAGGACAGGGGACGGGAACACTGAAGCTTTCTTT
CASSFRTGDGNTEAFF
>TRBV7-3|TRBJ2-2|-|TRBD1
TGTGCCAGCAGCTCCCGACCGGGACAGACCACCGGGGAGCTGTTTTTT
CASSSRPGQTTGELFF
>TRBV9|TRBJ2-2|-|-
TGTGCCAGCAGTACAGAGAACACCGGGGAGCTGTTTTTT
CASSTENTGELFF
>TRBV7-3|TRBJ2-3|once|-
TGTGCCAGCAGCCCCCGTGGGGGGACAGATACGCAGTATTTT
CASSPRGGTDTQYF
>TRBV3-1/TRBV3-2|TRBJ2-1|-|-
TGTGCCAGCAGTCACCGACACACCAATGAGCAGTTCTTC
CASSHRHTNEQFF
>TRBV11-2|TRBJ2-5|-|TRBD2
TGTGCCAGCAGCTTGGAAGGACTAGCGGGGGGGGAGACCCAGTACTTC
CASSLEGLAGGETQYF
>TRBV11-2|TRBJ2-5|-|TRBD2
TGTGCCAGCAGCTTACAGCGGGGGACCCAAGAGACCCAGTACTTC
CASSLQRGTQETQYF
>TRBV4-1|TRBJ2-1|-|-
TGCGCCAGCAGCCTAGGGCCAGGGACCTACAATGAGCAGTTCTTC
CASSLGPGTYNEQFF